This TCR beta chain was identified during a study of cytomegalovirus exposure and HLA in healthy donors. The PCR was carried out with 60 Vbeta primers and 13 Jbeta primers. Libraries were prepared by immunoSEQ multiplex PCR; TCRdb keeps only in-frame clonotypes and omits some of them. In the table there are under 200,000 clones, just over 75% of which are singletons. Regarding this clone: As yet, its antigen is unknown.

Study-wide findings and caveats: Sequences of the TCR beta chain were said to predict the HLA-A and HLA-B alleles of most subjects accurately. When analyzed later, a missense DCLRE1C variant was found to be linked to TCR beta V- and J-gene trimming.

The length of the CDR3 is 13 residues. Between the trimmed V and J ends, which lost 6 bases and 7 bases, there was a span of 16 bases. Germline V gene data show CDR1 as SNHLY and CDR2 as FYNNEI. The sample comprised PBMCs. The receptor's source is a man aged 35 to 55 in good health and CMV-seronegative. This chain joins TRBV2 and TRBJ2-7, with D possibly matching TRBD1 (7 bases). CDR3 loop: CASRRDSLREQYV. CDR3 bases: TGTGCCAGCAGGCGGGACAGCTTGAGAGAGCAGTACGTC.